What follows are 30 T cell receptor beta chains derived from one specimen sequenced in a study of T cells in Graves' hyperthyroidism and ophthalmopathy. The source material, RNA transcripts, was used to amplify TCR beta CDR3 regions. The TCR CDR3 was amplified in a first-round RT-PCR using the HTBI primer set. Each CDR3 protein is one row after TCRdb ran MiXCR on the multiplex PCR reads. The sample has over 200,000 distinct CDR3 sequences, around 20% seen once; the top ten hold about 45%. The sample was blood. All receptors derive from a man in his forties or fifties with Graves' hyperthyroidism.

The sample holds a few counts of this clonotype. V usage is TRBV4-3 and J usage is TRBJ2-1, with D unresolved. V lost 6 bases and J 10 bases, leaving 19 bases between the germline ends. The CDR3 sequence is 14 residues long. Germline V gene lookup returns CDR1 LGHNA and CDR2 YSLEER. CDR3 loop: CASSYTSAPGEQFF. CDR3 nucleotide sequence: TGCGCCAGCAGTTACACCTCAGCACCGGGCGAGCAGTTCTTC.

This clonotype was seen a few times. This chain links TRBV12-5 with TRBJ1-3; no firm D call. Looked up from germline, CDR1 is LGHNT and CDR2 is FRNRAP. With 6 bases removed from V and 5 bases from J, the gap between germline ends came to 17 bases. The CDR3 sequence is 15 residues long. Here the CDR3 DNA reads TGTGCTAGTGGACCCGGGGTGGAATTGCGAAACACCATATATTTT. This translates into CASGPGVELRNTIYF. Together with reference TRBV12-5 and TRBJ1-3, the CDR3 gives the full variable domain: DARVTQTPRHKVTEMGQEVTMRCQPILGHNTVFWYRQTMMQGLELLAYFRNRAPLDDSGMPKDRFSAEMPDATLATLKIQPSEPRDSAVYFCASGPGVELRNTIYFGEGSWLTVV.

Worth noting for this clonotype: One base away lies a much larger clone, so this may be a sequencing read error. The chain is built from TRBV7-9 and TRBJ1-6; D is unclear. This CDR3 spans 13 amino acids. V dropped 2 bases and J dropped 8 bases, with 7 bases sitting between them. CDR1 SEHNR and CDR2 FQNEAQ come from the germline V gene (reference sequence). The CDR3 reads CASSLRADSPLHF. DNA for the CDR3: TGTGCCAGCAGCTTAAGGGCAGATTCACCCCTCCACTTT.

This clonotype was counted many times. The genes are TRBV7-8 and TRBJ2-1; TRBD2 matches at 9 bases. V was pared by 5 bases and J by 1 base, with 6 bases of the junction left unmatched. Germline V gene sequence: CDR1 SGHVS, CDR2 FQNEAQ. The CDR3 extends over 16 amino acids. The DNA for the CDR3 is TGTGCCAGCAGCCGCGGACTAGCGCCATCCTACAATGAGCAGTTCTTC. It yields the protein CASSRGLAPSYNEQFF.

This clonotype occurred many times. The CDR3 DNA reads as TGTGCCAGCAGCCCGACAGGGATGAACACCGGGGAGCTGTTTTTT. Translating gives CASSPTGMNTGELFF. The chain carries TRBV7-9 and TRBJ2-2; TRBD1 agrees at 7 bases. Germline trimming cut 5 bases from V and 1 base from J; bases unmatched to any gene: 4. The CDR3 extends over 15 amino acids. Germline lookup yields CDR1 SEHNR and CDR2 FQNEAQ (reference sequence).

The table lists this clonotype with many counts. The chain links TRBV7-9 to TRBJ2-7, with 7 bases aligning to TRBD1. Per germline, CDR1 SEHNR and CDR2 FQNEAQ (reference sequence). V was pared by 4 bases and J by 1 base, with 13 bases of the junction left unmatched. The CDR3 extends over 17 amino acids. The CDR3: CASSSIAGTVQSYEQYF. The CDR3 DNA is TGTGCCAGCAGCTCGATCGCCGGGACAGTGCAATCCTACGAGCAGTACTTC.

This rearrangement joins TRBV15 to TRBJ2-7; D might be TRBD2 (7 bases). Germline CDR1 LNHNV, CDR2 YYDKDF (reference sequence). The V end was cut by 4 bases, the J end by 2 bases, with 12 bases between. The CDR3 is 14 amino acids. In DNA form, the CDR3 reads TGTGCCACCAGCAAAGGGGGGGGGGCCTACGAGCAGTACTTC. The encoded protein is CATSKGGGAYEQYF.

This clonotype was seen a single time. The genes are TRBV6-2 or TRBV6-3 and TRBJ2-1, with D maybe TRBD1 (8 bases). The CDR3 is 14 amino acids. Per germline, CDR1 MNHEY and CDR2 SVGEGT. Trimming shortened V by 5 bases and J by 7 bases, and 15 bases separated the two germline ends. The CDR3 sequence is CASSRDRGGNEQFF. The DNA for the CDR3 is TGTGCCAGCAGTAGAGACAGGGGAGGGAATGAGCAGTTCTTC.

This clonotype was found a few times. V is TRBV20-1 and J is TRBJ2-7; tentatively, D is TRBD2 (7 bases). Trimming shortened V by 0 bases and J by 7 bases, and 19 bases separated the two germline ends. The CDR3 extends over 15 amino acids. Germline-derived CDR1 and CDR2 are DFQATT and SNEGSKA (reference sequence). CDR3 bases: TGCAGTGCTAGAGATAGGGTAGGGGGGGTTAGGGAGCAGTACTTC. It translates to CSARDRVGGVREQYF.

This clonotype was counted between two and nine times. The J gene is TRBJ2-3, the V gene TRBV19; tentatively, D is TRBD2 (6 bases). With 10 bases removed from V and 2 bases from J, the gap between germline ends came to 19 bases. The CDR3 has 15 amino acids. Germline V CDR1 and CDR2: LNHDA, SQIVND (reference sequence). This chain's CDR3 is CATRGWGRNTDTQYF. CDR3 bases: TGTGCCACCCGGGGGTGGGGCCGGAACACAGATACGCAGTATTTT.

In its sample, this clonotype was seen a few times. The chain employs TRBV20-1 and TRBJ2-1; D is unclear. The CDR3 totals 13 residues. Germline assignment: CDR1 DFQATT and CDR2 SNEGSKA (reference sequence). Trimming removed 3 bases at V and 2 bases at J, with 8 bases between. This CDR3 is CSARGEPYNEQFF. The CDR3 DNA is TGCAGTGCTAGGGGTGAGCCCTACAATGAGCAGTTCTTC.

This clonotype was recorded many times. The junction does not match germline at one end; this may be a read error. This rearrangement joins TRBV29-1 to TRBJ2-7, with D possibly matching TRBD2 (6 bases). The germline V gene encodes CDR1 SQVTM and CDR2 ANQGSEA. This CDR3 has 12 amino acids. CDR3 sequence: CSAARGSDEQYF. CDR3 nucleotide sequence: TGCAGCGCAGCGCGGGGCTCCGACGAGCAGTACTTC.

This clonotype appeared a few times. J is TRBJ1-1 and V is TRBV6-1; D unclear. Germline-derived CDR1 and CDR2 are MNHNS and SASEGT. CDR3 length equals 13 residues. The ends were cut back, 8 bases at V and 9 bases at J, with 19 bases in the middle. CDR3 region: CASGEVGATKAFF. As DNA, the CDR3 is TGTGCCAGCGGGGAAGTCGGCGCAACGAAAGCTTTCTTT.

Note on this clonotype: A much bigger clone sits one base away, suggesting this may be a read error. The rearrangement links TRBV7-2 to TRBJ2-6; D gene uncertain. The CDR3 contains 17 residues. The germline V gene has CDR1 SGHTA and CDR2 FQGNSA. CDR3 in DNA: TGTGCCGGCAGCTTGTGGGTTCCCCTGGGTGGGGCCAACGTCCTGACTTTC. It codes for CAGSLWVPLGGANVLTF.

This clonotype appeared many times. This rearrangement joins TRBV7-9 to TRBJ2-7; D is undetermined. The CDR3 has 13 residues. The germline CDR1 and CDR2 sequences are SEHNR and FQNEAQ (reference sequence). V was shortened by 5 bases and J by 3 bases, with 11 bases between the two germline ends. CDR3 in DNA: TGTGCCAGCAGCCCCCAGGATAGCTACGAGCAGTACTTC. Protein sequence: CASSPQDSYEQYF. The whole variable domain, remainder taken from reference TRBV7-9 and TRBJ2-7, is DTGVSQNPRHKITKRGQNVTFRCDPISEHNRLYWYRQTLGQGPEFLTYFQNEAQLEKSRLLSDRFSAERPKGSFSTLEIQRTEQGDSAMYLCASSPQDSYEQYFGPGTRLTVT.

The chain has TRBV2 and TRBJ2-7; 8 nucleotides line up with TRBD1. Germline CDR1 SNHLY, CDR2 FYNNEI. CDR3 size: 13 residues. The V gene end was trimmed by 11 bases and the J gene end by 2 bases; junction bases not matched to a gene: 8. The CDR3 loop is CAGGDRMTYEQYF. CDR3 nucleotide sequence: TGTGCCGGAGGGGACAGGATGACCTACGAGCAGTACTTC.

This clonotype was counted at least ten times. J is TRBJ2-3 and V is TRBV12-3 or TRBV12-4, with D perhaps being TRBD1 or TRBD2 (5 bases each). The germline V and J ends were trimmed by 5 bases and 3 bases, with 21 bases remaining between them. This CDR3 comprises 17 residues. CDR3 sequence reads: CASSPTRQYGRTDTQYF. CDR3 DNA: TGTGCCAGCAGTCCCACTCGACAGTATGGGAGAACAGATACGCAGTATTTT.

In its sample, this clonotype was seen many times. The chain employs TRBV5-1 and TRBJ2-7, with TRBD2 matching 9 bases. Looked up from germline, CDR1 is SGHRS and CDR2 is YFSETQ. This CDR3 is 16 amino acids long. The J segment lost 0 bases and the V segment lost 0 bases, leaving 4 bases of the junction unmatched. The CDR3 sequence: CASSLEVSGGSYEQYF. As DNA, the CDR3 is TGCGCCAGCAGCTTGGAGGTTAGCGGGGGCTCCTACGAGCAGTACTTC.

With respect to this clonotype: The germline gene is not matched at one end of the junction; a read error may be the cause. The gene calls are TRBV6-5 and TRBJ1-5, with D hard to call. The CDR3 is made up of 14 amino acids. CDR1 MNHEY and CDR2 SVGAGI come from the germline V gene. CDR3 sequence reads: CAGSSGLGNQPQHF. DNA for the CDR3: TGTGCCGGCAGTTCAGGTTTGGGCAATCAGCCCCAGCATTTT.

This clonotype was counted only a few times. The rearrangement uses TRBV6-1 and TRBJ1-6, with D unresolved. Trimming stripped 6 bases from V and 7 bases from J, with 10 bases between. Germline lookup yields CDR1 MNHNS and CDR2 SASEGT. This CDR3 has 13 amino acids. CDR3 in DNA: TGTGCCAGCAGGAAGGTTGACAATTCACCCCTCCACTTT. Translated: CASRKVDNSPLHF.

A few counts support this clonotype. The CDR3 sequence: CATSDSGRFGPQHF. DNA of the CDR3: TGTGCCACCAGTGATTCGGGACGGTTTGGGCCCCAGCATTTT. The chain carries TRBV24-1 and TRBJ1-5; perhaps TRBD1 as D (5 bases). This CDR3 is 14 amino acids long. V was pared by 2 bases and J by 9 bases, with 13 bases between. Germline CDR1 reads KGHDR; CDR2 reads SFDVKD.

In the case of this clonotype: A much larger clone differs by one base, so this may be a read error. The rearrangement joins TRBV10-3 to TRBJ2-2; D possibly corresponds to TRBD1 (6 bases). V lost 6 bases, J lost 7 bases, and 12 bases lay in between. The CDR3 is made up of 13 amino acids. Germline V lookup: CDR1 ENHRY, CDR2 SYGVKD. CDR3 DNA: TGTGCCATCAGACAGGGTTCTGGCGGGGAGCTGTTTTTT. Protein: CAIRQGSGGELFF.

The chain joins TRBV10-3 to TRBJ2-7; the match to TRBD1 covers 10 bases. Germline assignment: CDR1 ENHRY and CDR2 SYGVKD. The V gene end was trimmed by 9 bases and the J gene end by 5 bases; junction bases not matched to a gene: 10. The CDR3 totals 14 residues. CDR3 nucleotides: TGTGCCATAGAAAGAACCGGGACAGGGGACGAGCAGTACTTC. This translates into CAIERTGTGDEQYF.

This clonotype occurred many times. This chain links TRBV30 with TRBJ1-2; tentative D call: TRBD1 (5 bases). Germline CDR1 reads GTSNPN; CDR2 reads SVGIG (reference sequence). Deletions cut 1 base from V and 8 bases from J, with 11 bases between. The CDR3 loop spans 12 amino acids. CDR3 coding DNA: TGTGCCTGGAGTGACAGGTATCGCGGCTACACCTTC. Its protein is CAWSDRYRGYTF. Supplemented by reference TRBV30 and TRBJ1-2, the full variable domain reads SQTIHQWPATLVQPVGSPLSLECTVEGTSNPNLYWYRQAAGRGLQLLFYSVGIGQISSEVPQNLSASRPQDRQFILSSKKLLLSDSGFYLCAWSDRYRGYTFGSGTRLTVV.

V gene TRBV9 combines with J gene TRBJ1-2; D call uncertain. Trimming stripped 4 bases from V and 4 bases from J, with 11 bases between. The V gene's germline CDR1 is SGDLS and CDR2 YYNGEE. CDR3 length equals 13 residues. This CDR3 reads CASSSRHLYGYTF. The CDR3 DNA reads TGTGCCAGCAGCTCAAGACACCTCTATGGCTACACCTTC.

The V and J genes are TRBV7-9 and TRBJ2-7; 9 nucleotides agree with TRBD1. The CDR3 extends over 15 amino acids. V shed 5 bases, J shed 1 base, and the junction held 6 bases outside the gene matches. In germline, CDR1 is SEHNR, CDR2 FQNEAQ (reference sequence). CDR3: CASSTPTGGSYEQYF. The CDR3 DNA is TGTGCCAGCAGCACTCCGACAGGGGGATCCTACGAGCAGTACTTC.

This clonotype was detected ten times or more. The CDR3 sequence: CASSPVERTEAFF. The CDR3 nucleotides are TGTGCCAGCTCACCGGTCGAACGGACTGAAGCTTTCTTT. This chain joins TRBV18 and TRBJ1-1; D is undetermined. V was clipped by 3 bases and J by 5 bases, with 10 bases between them. This CDR3 region has 13 residues. Germline loops: CDR1 KGHSH, CDR2 LQKENI.

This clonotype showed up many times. This chain's CDR3 is CASSSDWNRGLTEAFF. CDR3 bases: TGTGCCAGCAGTTCGGATTGGAACAGGGGGCTGACTGAAGCTTTCTTT. V and J are TRBV6-2 or TRBV6-3 and TRBJ1-1; 9 nucleotides align to TRBD1. V lost 4 bases and J lost 5; bases outside the gene matches: 11. The length of the CDR3 is 16 residues. Germline V gene data show CDR1 as MNHEY and CDR2 as SVGEGT.

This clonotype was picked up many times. This chain's CDR3 is CASSVGRGDTDTQYF. The CDR3 DNA sequence: TGTGCCAGCAGTGTGGGCAGGGGGGATACAGATACGCAGTATTTT. V usage is TRBV2 and J usage is TRBJ2-3; D might be TRBD1 (7 bases). Trimming removed 4 bases at V and 3 bases at J, with 14 bases between. Per germline, CDR1 SNHLY and CDR2 FYNNEI. This CDR3 comprises 15 residues.

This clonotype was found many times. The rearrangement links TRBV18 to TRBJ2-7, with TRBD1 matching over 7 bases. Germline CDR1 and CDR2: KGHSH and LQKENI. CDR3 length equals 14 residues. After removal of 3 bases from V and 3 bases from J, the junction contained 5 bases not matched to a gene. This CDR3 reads CASSPADRHYEQYF. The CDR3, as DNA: TGTGCCAGCTCACCCGCGGACAGGCACTACGAGCAGTACTTC.